The sequence of this T cell receptor beta chain was determined in a study of identical twins. The CDR3 totals 16 residues. Germline CDR1 and CDR2: MDHEN and SYDVKM. With 7 bases removed from V and 0 bases from J, the gap between germline ends came to 13 bases. This clonotype was detected once. As yet, its antigen is unknown. TCRdb itself ran the 5' RACE reads through MiXCR, one entry per CDR3 protein. The data contain 1.5 million to 2 million distinct CDR3 sequences, more than 30% of them singletons. Points from the study as a whole: Cord blood beta clonotypes that were abundant carried fewer insertions, and memory repertoires showed no such trend.

The chain employs TRBV28 and TRBJ2-6; D call uncertain. The sequenced sample was cord blood. The sequence was obtained from a newborn girl in good health. CDR3 region: CASKNTRNSGANVLTF. The CDR3 nucleotides read TGTGCCAGCAAGAACACGAGGAACTCTGGGGCCAACGTCCTGACTTTC.